Detailed here is one T cell receptor (beta chain). The sample belongs to a study of blood T cell repertoires in COVID-19. Assay used: immunoSEQ multiplex PCR; TCRdb lists only in-frame clones, some missing. The table shows tens of thousands of clones, with 70% to 90% occurring only once. Germline V gives CDR1 ENHRY, CDR2 SYGVKD. V gave up 0 bases and J gave up 3 bases, with 8 bases separating them. The CDR3 extends over 14 amino acids. This clonotype was sampled from a human donor in a cohort sampled during active COVID-19. Material: peripheral blood. V usage is TRBV10-3 and J usage is TRBJ1-1; D unresolved. For the CDR3, the DNA is TGTGCCATCAGTGAGTCGACTGTCTACACTGAAGCTTTCTTT. Its protein is CAISESTVYTEAFF.